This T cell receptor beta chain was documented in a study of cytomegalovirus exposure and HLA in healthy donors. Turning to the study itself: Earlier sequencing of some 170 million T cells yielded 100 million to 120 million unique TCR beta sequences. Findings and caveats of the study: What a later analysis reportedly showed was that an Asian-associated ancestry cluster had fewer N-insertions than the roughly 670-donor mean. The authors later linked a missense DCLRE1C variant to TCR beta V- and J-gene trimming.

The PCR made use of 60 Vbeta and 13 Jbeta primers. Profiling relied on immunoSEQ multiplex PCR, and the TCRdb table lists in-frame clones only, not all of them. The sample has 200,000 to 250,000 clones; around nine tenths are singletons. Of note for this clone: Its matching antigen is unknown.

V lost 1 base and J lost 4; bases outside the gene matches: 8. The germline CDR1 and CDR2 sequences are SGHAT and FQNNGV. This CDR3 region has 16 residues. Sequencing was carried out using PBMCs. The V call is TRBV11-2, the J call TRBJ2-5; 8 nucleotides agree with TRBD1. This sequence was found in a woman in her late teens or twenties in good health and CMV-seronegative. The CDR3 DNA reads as TGTGCCAGCAGCTTAGGCGGGGACAGGACGCTAGAGACCCAGTACTTC. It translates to CASSLGGDRTLETQYF. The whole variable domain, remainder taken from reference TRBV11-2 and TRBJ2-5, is EAGVAQSPRYKIIEKRQSVAFWCNPISGHATLYWYQQILGQGPKLLIQFQNNGVVDDSQLPKDRFSAERLKGVDSTLKIQPAKLEDSAVYLCASSLGGDRTLETQYFGPGTRLLVL.